This entry is about one T cell receptor beta chain. CDR1 and CDR2 from the germline V gene are MNHEY and SVGAGI. J was trimmed by 2 bases and V by 5 bases; bases with no gene match: 5. This CDR3 is built from 15 residues. The data were obtained in a study of control samples from healthy donors and cancer patients. Sequencing was performed with immunoSEQ multiplex PCR; in TCRdb, only in-frame clones are kept and a portion is missing. The sample contains around 150,000 clones, around 90% of which appear only once. V usage is TRBV6-5 and J usage is TRBJ2-3; 9 bases line up with TRBD2. The TCR was taken from a young man in good health. The sequenced material came from blood. The CDR3 DNA reads TGTGCCAGCAGTCTTGCTAGCGGGGACACAGATACGCAGTATTTT. Translation: CASSLASGDTDTQYF.